This T cell receptor beta chain was documented in a study of blood T cells in healthy people across ages. Overall study findings and caveats: The study found more naive CD4+ cells and higher diversity in long-lived than aged donors. Age brought a roughly linear fall in TCR beta diversity measured per million T cells.

This clonotype was seen many times. Its antigen remains unidentified. Alongside a J-beta primer mix, a sample-barcoded 5' primer served in a second PCR lasting about 7 to 12 cycles. TCRdb redid the calling of the 5' RACE reads with MiXCR, one entry per CDR3 protein. The sample lists 600,000 or so distinct CDR3 sequences, approximately 30% occurring once. Trimming pared 6 bases from V and 1 base from J, leaving 13 bases between. The CDR3 sequence is 14 residues long. Germline V gene lookup returns CDR1 MNHEY and CDR2 SVGAGI. Sequencing input: blood. The chain joins TRBV6-5 to TRBJ2-7, with D possibly TRBD1 on 5 matching bases. This receptor was taken from a woman of 80 years or more in good health. CDR3 region: CASSLDRRSYEQYF. The CDR3 nucleotides are TGTGCCAGCAGCTTAGACAGAAGGTCCTACGAGCAGTACTTC.